These 15 T cell receptor beta chains originate from one sample sequenced in a study of graft-versus-host responses after intestinal transplantation (dated by TCRdb to about 2021). The time point label of this sample denotes: cells obtained before transplantation from donor or recipient. Mixed lymphocyte reactions plated 200,000 CFSE-labeled pre-transplant responders with 200,000 irradiated violet-dye-labeled stimulators and were cultured for around six days. The library was produced with the immunoSEQ multiplex PCR assay. The immuneACCESS repertoire file appears here via TCRdb, limited to in-frame rearrangements. These files lack a portion of the clones; in checked studies, under half of the deficit traces to unresolved V genes, and the cause of the others is not known. For this sample the table gives fewer than 25,000 clones, of which roughly 44% were detected only once. The ten top clones hold about 1.3% of the sample.

The sample was alloreactive CD8+ T cells from a mixed lymphocyte reaction culture, taken before transplantation. Interpreted using the paper, the cell subset or site label stands for: CFSE-low proliferating T cells sorted from roughly 6-day pre-transplant mixed lymphocyte reaction (GvH or HvG direction). These receptors were collected from a human patient who was an organ donor for intestinal transplantation.

The V and J genes are TRBV29-1 and TRBJ2-7; maybe TRBD1 (5 bases). The CDR3 contains 16 residues. Germline CDR1 reads SQVTM; CDR2 reads ANQGSEA. The ends were cut back, 0 bases at V and 2 bases at J, with 17 bases in the middle. CDR3 in amino acids: CSVEDRSAGFPYEQYF. As DNA, the CDR3 is TGCAGCGTTGAAGATCGGTCGGCAGGGTTCCCCTACGAGCAGTACTTC.

The rearrangement uses TRBV5-1 and TRBJ2-5, with 7 bases aligning to TRBD2. From germline, CDR1 is SGHRS and CDR2 YFSETQ. The V segment lost 4 bases and the J segment 5 bases; nucleotides outside the gene matches: 8. This CDR3 has 14 amino acids. The CDR3 is CASSAGTIEETQYF. The CDR3, as DNA: TGCGCCAGCAGCGCCGGGACTATCGAGGAGACCCAGTACTTC.

The J gene is TRBJ1-2, the V gene TRBV25-1; D is ambiguous. The CDR3 covers 14 residues. The V and J ends lost 2 bases and 8 bases respectively, with 15 bases between them. Germline CDR1 is MGHDK and CDR2 is SYGVNS. This CDR3 is CASSERKQDEGYTF. CDR3 coding DNA: TGTGCCAGCAGTGAAAGGAAGCAGGATGAGGGCTACACCTTC.

The chain's CDR3 is CASSSTGTVYEQYF. In nucleotides, the CDR3 is TGTGCCAGCAGCTCGACCGGGACAGTGTACGAGCAGTACTTC. The chain couples TRBV7-8 to TRBJ2-7; 7 bases align to TRBD1. The ends lost 4 bases at V and 4 bases at J; junction bases unmatched: 7. Germline loops: CDR1 SGHVS, CDR2 FQNEAQ. The CDR3 is made up of 14 amino acids. Filled out from reference TRBV7-8 and TRBJ2-7, the complete variable domain reads GAGVSQSPRYKVAKRGQDVALRCDPISGHVSLFWYQQALGQGPEFLTYFQNEAQLDKSGLPSDRFFAERPEGSVSTLKIQRTQQEDSAVYLCASSSTGTVYEQYFGPGTRLTVT.

The CDR3 here is CASSPWDSIYEQYF. CDR3 DNA: TGTGCCAGCAGCCCCTGGGACAGCATCTACGAGCAGTACTTC. The chain combines TRBV7-9 with TRBJ2-7, with 7 nucleotides matching TRBD1. The V and J ends lost 5 bases and 3 bases, in that order; junction bases with no gene match: 7. Germline V gene data show CDR1 as SEHNR and CDR2 as FQNEAQ (reference sequence). The CDR3 totals 14 residues.

This clone was detected only once. Mismatch with germline at one junction end may stem from a read error. This specimen includes other DNA sequences encoding the same CDR3. V usage is TRBV4-1 and J usage is TRBJ2-2, with D perhaps matching TRBD1 (6 bases). Per the germline V gene, CDR1 is MGHRA and CDR2 is YSYEKL. This CDR3 has 16 residues. DNA of the CDR3: TGTGCCAGCAGCCAAGATTCGCCCTGGGGGCGGGGGGAGCTGTTTTTT. This codes for CASSQDSPWGRGELFF.

Only a few counts were recorded for this clone. This chain links TRBV7-9 with TRBJ1-2; D uncertain. The CDR3 totals 15 residues. Germline V gene data show CDR1 as SEHNR and CDR2 as FQNEAQ (reference sequence). The V end lost 5 bases, the J end lost 5 bases, and 18 bases lay between the germline ends. Written as DNA, the CDR3 is TGTGCCAGCAGCCCCCCCCCGAAACTTGGGTATGGCTACACCTTC. Amino acids: CASSPPPKLGYGYTF.

The chain recombines TRBV4-2 with TRBJ1-2; no clear D. Germline values: CDR1 LGHNA, CDR2 YNFKEQ. The CDR3 spans 13 residues. Trimming pared 4 bases from V and 4 bases from J, leaving 10 bases between. The chain's CDR3 is CASSLGEGYGYTF. The CDR3 nucleotides read TGTGCCAGCAGCCTCGGGGAGGGCTATGGCTACACCTTC.

CDR3 sequence reads: CASSRPFPTYNEQFF. The CDR3 region has the DNA TGTGCCAGCAGCCGTCCCTTCCCCACCTACAATGAGCAGTTCTTC. This chain joins TRBV5-4 and TRBJ2-1; D uncertain. The CDR3 extends over 15 amino acids. Looked up from germline, CDR1 is SGHNT and CDR2 is YYREEE (reference sequence). V lost 4 bases, J lost 2 bases, and 13 bases lay in between.

With respect to this clone: One base away lies a much larger clone, so this may be a sequencing read error. V gene TRBV5-1 combines with J gene TRBJ1-1, with D tentatively TRBD1 (5 bases). CDR1 and CDR2 (germline): SGHRS, YFSETQ. This CDR3 comprises 15 residues. The CDR3: CARSLSGGLGTEAFF. The CDR3 nucleotides read TGCGCCCGCAGCTTGTCGGGGGGTTTGGGCACTGAAGCTTTCTTT.

V and J are TRBV9 and TRBJ2-7; the D is unclear. The germline CDR1 and CDR2 sequences are SGDLS and YYNGEE. There are 14 residues in the CDR3. Trimming stripped 4 bases from V and 0 bases from J, with 11 bases between. For the CDR3, the DNA is TGTGCCAGCAGCTTCGACGGCTACTCCTACGAGCAGTACTTC. Amino acids: CASSFDGYSYEQYF. The full variable domain, rest sourced from reference TRBV9 and TRBJ2-7, is DSGVTQTPKHLITATGQRVTLRCSPRSGDLSVYWYQQSLDQGLQFLIQYYNGEERAKGNILERFSAQQFPDLHSELNLSSLELGDSALYFCASSFDGYSYEQYFGPGTRLTVT.

A few counts support this clone. J is TRBJ2-1 and V is TRBV7-9; 12 bases line up with TRBD2. The CDR3 runs 18 residues. Germline loops: CDR1 SEHNR, CDR2 FQNEAQ (reference sequence). Trimming at V came to 4 bases and at J to 0 bases, leaving 7 bases not matched to a gene. The chain's CDR3 is CASSSGTSGPRSYNEQFF. CDR3 bases: TGTGCCAGCAGCTCCGGGACTAGCGGGCCTCGCTCCTACAATGAGCAGTTCTTC.

This clone occurred once. At one boundary the junction diverges from the germline segment, which might be a read error. The chain joins TRBV7-7 to TRBJ2-3; the D is unclear. This CDR3 contains 15 residues. Looked up from germline, CDR1 is SSHAT and CDR2 is FNYEAQ (reference sequence). This CDR3 reads CASSLAPTITDTQYF. The CDR3 bases are TGTGCTAGCAGCTTAGCCCCCACAATCACAGATACGCAGTATTTT.

The chain recombines TRBV4-2 with TRBJ1-1, with a tentative D call TRBD1 (5 bases). Germline-derived CDR1 and CDR2 are LGHNA and YNFKEQ. Trimming pared 4 bases from V and 3 bases from J, leaving 15 bases between. There are 15 residues in the CDR3. DNA of the CDR3: TGTGCCAGCAGCCTTGCTTATCCGGGGGACACTGAAGCTTTCTTT. This translates into CASSLAYPGDTEAFF.

The rearrangement joins TRBV11-2 to TRBJ1-2; D gene unclear. The V end lost 0 bases, the J end lost 5 bases, and 1 base lay between the germline ends. The CDR3 sequence is 11 residues long. The germline V gene encodes CDR1 SGHAT and CDR2 FQNNGV. The CDR3 reads CASSLEYGYTF. CDR3 sequence (DNA): TGTGCCAGCAGCTTAGAATATGGCTACACCTTC.